The following is a T cell receptor (beta chain) sequence with its context. The germline CDR1 and CDR2 sequences are SGHTA and FQGNSA. V was clipped by 3 bases and J by 9 bases, with 9 bases between them. The CDR3 totals 12 residues. This entry belongs to a study of blood T cell repertoires in COVID-19. Study at large: The samples span acute and convalescent COVID-19 from the United States, Italy and Spain. Nucleic acid was either cDNA or gDNA, and it came from T cells, B-cell-depleted T cells, or PBMCs.

In the authors' workflow: Reference gene primers were amplified, and this amplification served to estimate nucleated cell counts. Sequencing used immunoSEQ multiplex PCR; TCRdb keeps in-frame clones, though not all of them. V and J calls plus clone size are reproduced from that table; the DNA served to infer D and trimming. Of roughly 190,000 clones detected, approximately 87% appear once; the ten largest clones hold 3% to 4.5%. Material for sequencing was peripheral blood. This clonotype originated in a man between 18 and 35 years old with active or convalescent COVID-19. The rearrangement links TRBV7-2 to TRBJ1-5; D unresolved. The CDR3 nucleotides are TGTGCCAGCAGCTTTGTCGGGAGGCCCCAGCATTTT. It yields the protein CASSFVGRPQHF.